One and the same sample provided the 2 T cell receptor beta chains below, sequenced in a study of identifying expanded T cells in peripheral blood. Sequenced by immunoSEQ multiplex PCR; TCRdb stores in-frame clones only, minus some. Of tens of thousands of clones detected, about 85% appear once; the ten largest clones hold under 20%. Sample: blood. The receptors were gathered from a person between 18 and 69 years old in good health.

In DNA, the CDR3 is TGTGCCAGCAGCTTCGCGGGAGCAAACGAGCAGTACTTC. Translation gives CASSFAGANEQYF. V usage is TRBV7-2 and J usage is TRBJ2-7, with 7 bases aligning to TRBD2. The CDR3 runs 13 residues. The V segment lost 3 bases and the J segment 5 bases; nucleotides outside the gene matches: 4. From germline, CDR1 is SGHTA and CDR2 FQGNSA.

This chain uses TRBV6-5 with TRBJ1-4; D possibly corresponds to TRBD1 (5 bases). Germline values: CDR1 MNHEY, CDR2 SVGAGI. The CDR3 runs 12 residues. The CDR3 is CGAGTNREKLFF. For the CDR3, the DNA is TGTGGGGCGGGGACTAATCGGGAAAAACTGTTTTTT.